The clone carrying this T cell receptor (beta chain) was counted a single time. Its target is not known. The data originate from a study of siplizumab effects on memory and regulatory T cells. General study results and limits: Many proliferating CD4+ or CD8+ clones remained unclassified. Roughly 80-96% of them could not be assigned either a naive or a memory phenotype.

The protocol was immunoSEQ multiplex PCR, while the TCRdb copy is restricted to in-frame clones and leaves out a portion. Of about 91,000 clones in the sample, over 85% were seen once. This CDR3 contains 14 residues. CDR1 and CDR2 (germline): MNHEY, SMNVEV (reference sequence). With 6 bases removed from V and 3 bases from J, the gap between germline ends came to 14 bases. The rearrangement joins TRBV27 to TRBJ1-1; D call uncertain. The sequenced sample was CD8+ T cells sorted from blood. This TCR derives from a human donor in good health. The CDR3 sequence is CASSLVFGDTEAFF. CDR3 in DNA: TGTGCCAGCAGCTTGGTATTCGGGGACACTGAAGCTTTCTTT.